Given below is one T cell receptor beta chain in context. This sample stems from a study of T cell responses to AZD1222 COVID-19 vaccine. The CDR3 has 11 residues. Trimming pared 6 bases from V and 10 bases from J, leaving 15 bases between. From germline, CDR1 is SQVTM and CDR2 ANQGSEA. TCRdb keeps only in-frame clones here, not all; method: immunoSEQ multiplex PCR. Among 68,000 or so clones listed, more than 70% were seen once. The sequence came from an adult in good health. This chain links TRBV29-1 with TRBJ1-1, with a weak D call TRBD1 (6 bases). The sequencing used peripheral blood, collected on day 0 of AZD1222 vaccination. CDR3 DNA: TGCAGCGTCATTCAGGGGAAGGGAGCTTTCTTT. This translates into CSVIQGKGAFF.